The next 4 T cell receptor beta chains were all read from a single sample in a study of T cell clonality in common variable immunodeficiency. The method was immunoSEQ multiplex PCR; TCRdb's version includes in-frame clones alone and lacks a portion of them. The data show fewer than 75,000 clones, with none appearing a single time. Sequenced: peripheral blood mononuclear cells. These receptors were taken from a person aged 18 to 69 in good health.

This clone appeared many times. The CDR3 end falls 3 residues outside the read, so it is completed with the germline J gene. The chain couples TRBV7-3 to TRBJ2-2; TRBD1 matches at 7 bases. Losses at the gene ends were 5 bases for V and 7 bases for J; bases not matched to a gene: 4. This CDR3 contains 13 residues. Germline CDR1 is SGHTA and CDR2 is FQGTGA. The CDR3 DNA, read in part, is TGTGCCAGCAGCGCCGGGACAGTCGGGGAG. This encodes CASSAGTVGE. The full CDR3 sequence reads CASSAGTVGELFF.

This clone was seen ten or more times. The read ends 3 residues before the CDR3 terminus; that terminus is restored from the germline J gene. V and J are TRBV29-1 and TRBJ2-2; TRBD2 aligns across 7 bases. In germline, CDR1 is SQVTM, CDR2 ANQGSEA. The CDR3 has 15 amino acids. J gave up 6 bases and V 4 bases, and 11 bases lay outside the gene matches. The CDR3 reads CSVGVGLGAPGELFF. The part of the CDR3 DNA that was read is TGCAGCGTTGGAGTCGGACTAGGGGCACCCGGGGAG.

This clone was found many times. The CDR3 here is CASSENSLRGNQPQHF. CDR3 DNA, as far as it was read: TGTGCCAGCAGTGAAAACTCCTTGAGGGGCAATCAGCCC. This chain connects TRBV6-1 to TRBJ1-5; D uncertain. The read comes to an end 3 residues before the CDR3 does, leaving the germline J gene to fill in the end. Trimming left V 2 bases short and J 2 bases short, with 13 bases between. The CDR3 sequence is 16 residues long. Germline lookup yields CDR1 MNHNS and CDR2 SASEGT.

Ten or more counts support this clone. Read data end 3 residues before the CDR3 end; the end is taken from the germline J gene. The rearrangement links TRBV29-1 to TRBJ2-1, with TRBD2 matching over 7 bases. This CDR3 is 15 amino acids long. In germline, CDR1 is SQVTM, CDR2 ANQGSEA. V dropped 0 bases and J dropped 0; count of bases not matched to a gene: 2. The CDR3 is CSVEERGSSYNEQFF. CDR3 DNA, as far as it was read: TGCAGCGTTGAAGAACGCGGGAGCTCCTACAATGAG.